Listed here are 5 T cell receptor beta chains from one sample, sequenced in a study of control samples from healthy donors and cancer patients. Clones were read by immunoSEQ multiplex PCR, and TCRdb kept only the in-frame ones, dropping some. The repertoire holds about 130,000 clones, with over 80% as singletons. The sample taken for sequencing was PBMCs. The receptor source for this set is a man older than 75 with head and neck cancer.

The chain employs TRBV3-1 (or the pseudogene TRBV3-2) and TRBJ2-3; tentatively, D is TRBD1 (6 bases). V was shortened by 5 bases and J by 3 bases, with 12 bases between the two germline ends. Germline CDR1 and CDR2: LGHDT and YNNKEL (reference sequence). The CDR3 spans 14 residues. The CDR3 DNA is TGTGCCAGCAGCAGACGACAGGCTACAGATACGCAGTATTTT. It codes for CASSRRQATDTQYF.

The chain carries TRBV6-1 and TRBJ1-2, with 9 bases lining up with TRBD1. The CDR3 loop spans 19 amino acids. After removal of 0 bases from V and 0 bases from J, the junction contained 11 bases not matched to a gene. Germline V CDR1 and CDR2: MNHNS, SASEGT. The CDR3 DNA sequence: TGTGCCAGCAGTGAAGCCCTAGGGACAGGGCCCGCAACTAACTATGGCTACACCTTC. Its translation is CASSEALGTGPATNYGYTF.

The chain joins TRBV24-1 to TRBJ2-3; 7 bases fit TRBD2. The ends lost 3 bases at V and 1 base at J; junction bases unmatched: 6. From germline, CDR1 is KGHDR and CDR2 SFDVKD. The CDR3 spans 16 residues. The CDR3 protein is CATSDATRGGTDTQYF. CDR3 DNA: TGTGCCACCAGTGATGCCACTCGGGGGGGCACAGATACGCAGTATTTT.

This chain uses TRBV6-5 with TRBJ2-3, with TRBD2 identical over 8 bases. The length of the CDR3 is 15 residues. Germline V CDR1 and CDR2: MNHEY, SVGAGI. V shed 7 bases, J shed 4 bases, and the junction held 10 bases outside the gene matches. This CDR3 is CASTPEVAGSDTQYF. The CDR3 DNA follows: TGTGCCAGCACCCCCGAGGTAGCGGGATCAGATACGCAGTATTTT.

The chain joins TRBV5-8 to TRBJ1-3; D is undetermined. Germline lookup yields CDR1 SGHTS and CDR2 YDEGEE. This CDR3 region has 14 residues. V was clipped by 2 bases and J by 5 bases, with 11 bases between them. In DNA, the CDR3 is TGTGCCAGCAGCTTAATGGGCGTAAGAAACACCATATATTTT. Residues: CASSLMGVRNTIYF.